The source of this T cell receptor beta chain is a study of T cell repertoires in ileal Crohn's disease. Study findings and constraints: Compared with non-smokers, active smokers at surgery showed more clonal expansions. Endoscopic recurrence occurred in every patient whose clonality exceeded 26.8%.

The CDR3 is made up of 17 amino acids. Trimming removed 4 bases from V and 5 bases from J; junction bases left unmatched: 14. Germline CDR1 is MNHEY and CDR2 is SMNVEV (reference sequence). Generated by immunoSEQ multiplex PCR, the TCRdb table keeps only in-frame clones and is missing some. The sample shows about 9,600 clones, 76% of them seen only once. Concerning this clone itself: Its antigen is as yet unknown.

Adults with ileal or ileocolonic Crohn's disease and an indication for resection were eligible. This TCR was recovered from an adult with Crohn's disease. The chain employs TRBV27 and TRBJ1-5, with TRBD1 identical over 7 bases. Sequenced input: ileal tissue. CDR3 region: CASSSKQTGVRHQPQHF. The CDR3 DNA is TGTGCCAGCAGTTCCAAGCAAACAGGGGTCAGGCATCAGCCCCAGCATTTT.